This T cell receptor (beta chain) was recovered during a study of read filtering for tumor transcriptome and immune sequencing. For the study at large: The cohort had 17 men and 14 women aged roughly 45 to 90, mean about 68 years.

CDR3 size: 13 residues. The V end lost 5 bases, the J end lost 0 bases, and 5 bases lay between the germline ends. Germline CDR1 is SGHRS and CDR2 is YFSETQ. This library used around 400 ng RNA and molecular barcoded adaptors spanning alpha/delta and beta/gamma chains. Via MiXCR, TCRdb re-called the reads, giving one row per CDR3 protein. The table shows about 130,000 distinct CDR3 sequences, with 13% occurring only once. This clonotype showed up many times. Antigen specificity is unknown. General study findings and limits: This fraction held mixed bone marrow immune cells after CD138-negative sorting.

J is TRBJ2-2 and V is TRBV5-1; D is undetermined. The sample was a population of CD138-negative cells sorted from bone marrow. The clonotype was recovered from a donor aged 40 or older with multiple myeloma. The DNA of the CDR3 is TGCGCCAGCAGGACGACGAACACCGGGGAGCTGTTTTTT. It specifies CASRTTNTGELFF.